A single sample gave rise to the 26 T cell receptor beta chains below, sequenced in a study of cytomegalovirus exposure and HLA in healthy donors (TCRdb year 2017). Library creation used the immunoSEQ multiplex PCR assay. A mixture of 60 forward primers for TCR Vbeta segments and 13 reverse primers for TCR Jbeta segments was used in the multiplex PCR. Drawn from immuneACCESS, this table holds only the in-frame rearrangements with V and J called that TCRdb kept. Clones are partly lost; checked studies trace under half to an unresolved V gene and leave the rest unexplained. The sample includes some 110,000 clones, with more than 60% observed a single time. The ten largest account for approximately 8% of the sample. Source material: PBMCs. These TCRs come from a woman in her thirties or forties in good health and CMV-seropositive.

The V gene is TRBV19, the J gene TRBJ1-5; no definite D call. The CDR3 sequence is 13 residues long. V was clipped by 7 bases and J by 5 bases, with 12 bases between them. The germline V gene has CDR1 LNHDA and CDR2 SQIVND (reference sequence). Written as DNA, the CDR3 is TGTGCCAGTACCCGGCAGGTTGATCAGCCCCAGCATTTT. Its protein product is CASTRQVDQPQHF. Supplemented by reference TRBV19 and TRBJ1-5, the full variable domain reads DGGITQSPKYLFRKEGQNVTLSCEQNLNHDAMYWYRQDPGQGLRLIYYSQIVNDFQKGDIAEGYSVSREKKESFPLTVTSAQKNPTAFYLCASTRQVDQPQHFGDGTRLSIL.

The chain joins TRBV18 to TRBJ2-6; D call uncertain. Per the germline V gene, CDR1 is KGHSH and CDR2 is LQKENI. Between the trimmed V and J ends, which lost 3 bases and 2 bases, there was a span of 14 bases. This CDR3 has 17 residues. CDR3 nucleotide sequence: TGTGCCAGCTCACCCTGGGCCGATAACGCTGGGGCCAACGTCCTGACTTTC. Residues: CASSPWADNAGANVLTF. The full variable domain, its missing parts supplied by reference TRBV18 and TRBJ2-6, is NAGVMQNPRHLVRRRGQEARLRCSPMKGHSHVYWYRQLPEEGLKFMVYLQKENIIDESGMPKERFSAEFPKEGPSILRIQQVVRGDSAAYFCASSPWADNAGANVLTFGAGSRLTVL.

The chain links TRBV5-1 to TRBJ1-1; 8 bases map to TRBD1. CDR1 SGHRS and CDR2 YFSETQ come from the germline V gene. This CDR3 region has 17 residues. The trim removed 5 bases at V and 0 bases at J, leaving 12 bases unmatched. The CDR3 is CASSHTGQALLNTEAFF. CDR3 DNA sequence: TGCGCCAGCAGTCACACGGGACAGGCCTTACTGAACACTGAAGCTTTCTTT.

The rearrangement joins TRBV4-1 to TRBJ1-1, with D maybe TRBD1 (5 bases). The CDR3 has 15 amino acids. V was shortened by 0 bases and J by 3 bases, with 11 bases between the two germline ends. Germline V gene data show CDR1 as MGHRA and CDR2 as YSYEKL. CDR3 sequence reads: CASSQDRPGHTEAFF. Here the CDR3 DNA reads TGCGCCAGCAGCCAAGATCGGCCAGGGCACACTGAAGCTTTCTTT.

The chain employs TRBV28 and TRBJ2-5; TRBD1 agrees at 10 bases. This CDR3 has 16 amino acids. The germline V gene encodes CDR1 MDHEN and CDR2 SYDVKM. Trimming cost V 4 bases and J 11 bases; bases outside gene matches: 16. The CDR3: CASSSRGQGGQGEQYF. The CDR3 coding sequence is TGTGCCAGCAGTTCCCGGGGACAGGGTGGACAGGGGGAGCAGTACTTC.

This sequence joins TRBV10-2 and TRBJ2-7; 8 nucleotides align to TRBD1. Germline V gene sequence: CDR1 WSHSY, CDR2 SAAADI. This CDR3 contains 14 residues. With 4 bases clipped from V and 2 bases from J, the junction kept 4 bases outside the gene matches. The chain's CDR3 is CASSAGQGPYEQYF. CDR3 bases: TGCGCCAGCAGTGCTGGACAGGGCCCCTACGAGCAGTACTTC.

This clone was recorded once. This CDR3 is CASSETSMETQYF. The CDR3 DNA is TGTGCCAGCAGTGAAACTAGCATGGAGACCCAGTACTTC. The chain links TRBV2 to TRBJ2-5, with D possibly matching TRBD2 (6 bases). Trimming took 2 bases from V and 5 from J, leaving 9 bases between them. Germline V lookup: CDR1 SNHLY, CDR2 FYNNEI. This CDR3 is 13 amino acids long.

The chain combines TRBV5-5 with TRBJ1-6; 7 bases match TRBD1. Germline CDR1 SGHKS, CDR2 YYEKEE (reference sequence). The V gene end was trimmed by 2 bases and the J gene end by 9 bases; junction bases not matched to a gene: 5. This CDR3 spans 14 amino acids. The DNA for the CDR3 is TGTGCCAGCAGCTTTGGACAGGCGGCTTCACCCCTCCACTTT. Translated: CASSFGQAASPLHF.

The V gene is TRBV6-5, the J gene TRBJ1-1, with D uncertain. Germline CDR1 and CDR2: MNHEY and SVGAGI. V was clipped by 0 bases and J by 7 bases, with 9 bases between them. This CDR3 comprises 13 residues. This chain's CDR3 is CASSYSPEGEAFF. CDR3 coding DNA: TGTGCCAGCAGTTACTCGCCGGAGGGTGAAGCTTTCTTT.

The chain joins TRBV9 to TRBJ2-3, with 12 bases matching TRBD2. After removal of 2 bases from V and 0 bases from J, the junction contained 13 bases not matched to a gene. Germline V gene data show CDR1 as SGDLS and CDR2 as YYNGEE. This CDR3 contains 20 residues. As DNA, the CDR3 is TGTGCCAGCAGCGTTGGTTTTGGACTAGCGGGATCAACTAGCACAGATACGCAGTATTTT. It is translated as CASSVGFGLAGSTSTDTQYF. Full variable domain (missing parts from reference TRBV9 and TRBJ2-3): DSGVTQTPKHLITATGQRVTLRCSPRSGDLSVYWYQQSLDQGLQFLIQYYNGEERAKGNILERFSAQQFPDLHSELNLSSLELGDSALYFCASSVGFGLAGSTSTDTQYFGPGTRLTVL.

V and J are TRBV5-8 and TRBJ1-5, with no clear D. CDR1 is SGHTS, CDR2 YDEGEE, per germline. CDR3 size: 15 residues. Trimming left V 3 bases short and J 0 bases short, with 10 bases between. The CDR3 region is CASSSPFGSNQPQHF. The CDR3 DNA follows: TGTGCCAGCAGCTCCCCGTTCGGTAGCAATCAGCCCCAGCATTTT. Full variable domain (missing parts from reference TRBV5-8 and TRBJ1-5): EAGVTQSPTHLIKTRGQQATLRCSPISGHTSVYWYQQALGLGLQFLLWYDEGEERNRGNFPPRFSGRQFPNYSSELNVNALELEDSALYLCASSSPFGSNQPQHFGDGTRLSIL.

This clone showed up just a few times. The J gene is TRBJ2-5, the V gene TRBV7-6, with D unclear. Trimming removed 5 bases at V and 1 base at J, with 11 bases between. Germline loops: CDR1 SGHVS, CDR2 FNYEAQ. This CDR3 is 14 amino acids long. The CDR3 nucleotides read TGTGCCAGCAGCCGGTCAGGTGGCCAAGAGACCCAGTACTTC. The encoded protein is CASSRSGGQETQYF.

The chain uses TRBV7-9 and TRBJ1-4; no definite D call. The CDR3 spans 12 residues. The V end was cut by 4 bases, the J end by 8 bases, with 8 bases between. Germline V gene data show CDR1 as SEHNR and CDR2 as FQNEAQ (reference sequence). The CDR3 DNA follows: TGTGCCAGCAGCTCGGCGGGGGAAAAACTGTTTTTT. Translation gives CASSSAGEKLFF.

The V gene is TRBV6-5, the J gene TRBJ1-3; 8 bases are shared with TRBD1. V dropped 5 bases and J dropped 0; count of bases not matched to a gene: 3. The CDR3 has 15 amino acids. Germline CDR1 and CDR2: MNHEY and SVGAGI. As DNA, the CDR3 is TGTGCCAGCAGTCCCAGGGGGCTCTCTGGAAACACCATATATTTT. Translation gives CASSPRGLSGNTIYF.

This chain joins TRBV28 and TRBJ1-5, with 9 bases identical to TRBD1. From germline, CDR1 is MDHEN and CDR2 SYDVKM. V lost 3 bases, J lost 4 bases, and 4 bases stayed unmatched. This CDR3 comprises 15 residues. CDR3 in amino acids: CASSFMTGGNQPQHF. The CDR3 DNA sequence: TGTGCCAGCAGTTTTATGACAGGGGGGAATCAGCCCCAGCATTTT.

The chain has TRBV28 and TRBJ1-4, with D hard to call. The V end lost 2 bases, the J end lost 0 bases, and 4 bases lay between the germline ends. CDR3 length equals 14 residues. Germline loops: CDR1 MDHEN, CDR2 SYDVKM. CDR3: CASSLTATNEKLFF. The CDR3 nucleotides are TGTGCCAGCAGTTTAACAGCAACTAATGAAAAACTGTTTTTT.

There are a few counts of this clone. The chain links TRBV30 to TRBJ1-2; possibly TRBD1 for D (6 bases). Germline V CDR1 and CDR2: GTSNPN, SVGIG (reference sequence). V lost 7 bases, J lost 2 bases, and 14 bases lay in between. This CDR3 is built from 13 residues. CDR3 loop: CAYRSGHNYGYTF. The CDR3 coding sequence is TGTGCCTACAGATCGGGACACAACTATGGCTACACCTTC. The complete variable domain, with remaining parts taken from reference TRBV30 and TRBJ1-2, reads SQTIHQWPATLVQPVGSPLSLECTVEGTSNPNLYWYRQAAGRGLQLLFYSVGIGQISSEVPQNLSASRPQDRQFILSSKKLLLSDSGFYLCAYRSGHNYGYTFGSGTRLTVV.

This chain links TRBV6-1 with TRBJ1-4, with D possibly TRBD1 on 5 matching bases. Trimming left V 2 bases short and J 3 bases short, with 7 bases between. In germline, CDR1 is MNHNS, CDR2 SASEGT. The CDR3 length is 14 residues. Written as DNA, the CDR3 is TGTGCCAGCAGTGAAATACAGGCTAATGAAAAACTGTTTTTT. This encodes CASSEIQANEKLFF.

In DNA form, the CDR3 reads TGTGCCAGCAGTGAAATGGGCCAGGCCACAGATACGCAGTATTTT. This translates into CASSEMGQATDTQYF. This chain joins TRBV6-4 and TRBJ2-3; D not certain. CDR1 MRHNA and CDR2 SNTAGT come from the germline V gene. Trimming removed 3 bases from V and 2 bases from J, with 12 bases in between. The CDR3 sequence is 15 residues long.

CDR3 protein: CASSRSRTTSYEQYF. CDR3 coding DNA: TGTGCCAGCTCACGCTCCCGGACTACCTCCTACGAGCAGTACTTC. This sequence joins TRBV18 and TRBJ2-7; tentative D call: TRBD2 (6 bases). From germline, CDR1 is KGHSH and CDR2 LQKENI. CDR3 length: 15 amino acids. The V end lost 4 bases, the J end lost 0 bases, and 13 bases lay between the germline ends.

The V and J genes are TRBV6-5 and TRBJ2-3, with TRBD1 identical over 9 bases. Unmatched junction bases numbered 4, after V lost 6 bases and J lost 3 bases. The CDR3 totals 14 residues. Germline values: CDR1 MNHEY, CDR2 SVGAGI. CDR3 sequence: CASRRTGETDTQYF. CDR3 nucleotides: TGTGCCAGCAGAAGGACAGGGGAAACAGATACGCAGTATTTT.

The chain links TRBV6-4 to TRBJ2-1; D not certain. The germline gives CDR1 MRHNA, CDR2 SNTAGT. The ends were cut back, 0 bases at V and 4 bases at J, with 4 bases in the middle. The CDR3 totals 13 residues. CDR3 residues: CASSDSQYNEQFF. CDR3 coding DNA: TGTGCCAGCAGTGACTCTCAATACAATGAGCAGTTCTTC.

CDR3 sequence: CASSLAQGSGDTQYF. The CDR3 bases are TGCGCCAGCAGCTTGGCACAGGGGTCAGGGGATACGCAGTATTTT. The chain joins TRBV5-1 to TRBJ2-3; 7 bases match TRBD1. Trimming removed 0 bases from V and 6 bases from J; junction bases left unmatched: 7. The CDR3 is 15 residues long. CDR1 is SGHRS and CDR2 is YFSETQ in the germline V gene.

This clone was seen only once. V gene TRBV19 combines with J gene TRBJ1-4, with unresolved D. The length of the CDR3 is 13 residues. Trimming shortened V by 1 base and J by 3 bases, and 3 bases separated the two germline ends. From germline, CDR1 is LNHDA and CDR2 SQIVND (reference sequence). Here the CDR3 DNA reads TGTGCCAGTAGTATAGGAGCTAATGAAAAACTGTTTTTT. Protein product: CASSIGANEKLFF.

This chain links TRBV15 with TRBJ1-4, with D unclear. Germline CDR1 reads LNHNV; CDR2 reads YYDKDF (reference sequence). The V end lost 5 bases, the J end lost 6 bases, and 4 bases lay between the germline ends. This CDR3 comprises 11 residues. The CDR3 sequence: CATSEDEKLFF. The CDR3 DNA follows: TGTGCCACCAGCGAGGATGAAAAACTGTTTTTT.

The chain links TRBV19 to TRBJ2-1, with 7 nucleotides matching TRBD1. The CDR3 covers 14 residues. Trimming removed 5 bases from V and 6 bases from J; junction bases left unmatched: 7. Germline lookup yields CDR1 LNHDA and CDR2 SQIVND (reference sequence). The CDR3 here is CASSQRTGGNEQFF. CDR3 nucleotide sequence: TGTGCCAGTAGTCAGCGGACAGGAGGCAATGAGCAGTTCTTC.